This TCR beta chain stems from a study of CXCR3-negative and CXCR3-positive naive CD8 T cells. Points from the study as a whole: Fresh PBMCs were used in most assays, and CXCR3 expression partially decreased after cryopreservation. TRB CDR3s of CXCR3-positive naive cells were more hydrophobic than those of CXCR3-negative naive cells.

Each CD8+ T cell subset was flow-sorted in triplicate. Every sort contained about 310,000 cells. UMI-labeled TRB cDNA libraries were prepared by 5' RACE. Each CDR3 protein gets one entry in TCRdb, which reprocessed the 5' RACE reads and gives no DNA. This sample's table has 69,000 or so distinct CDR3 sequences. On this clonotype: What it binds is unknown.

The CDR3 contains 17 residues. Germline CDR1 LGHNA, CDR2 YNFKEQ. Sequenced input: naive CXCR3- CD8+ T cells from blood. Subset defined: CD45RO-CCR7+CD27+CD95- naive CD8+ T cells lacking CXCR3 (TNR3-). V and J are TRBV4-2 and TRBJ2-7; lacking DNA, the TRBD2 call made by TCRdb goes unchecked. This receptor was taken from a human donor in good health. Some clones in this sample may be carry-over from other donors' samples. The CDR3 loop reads CASSQFLAGGLNYELYF.